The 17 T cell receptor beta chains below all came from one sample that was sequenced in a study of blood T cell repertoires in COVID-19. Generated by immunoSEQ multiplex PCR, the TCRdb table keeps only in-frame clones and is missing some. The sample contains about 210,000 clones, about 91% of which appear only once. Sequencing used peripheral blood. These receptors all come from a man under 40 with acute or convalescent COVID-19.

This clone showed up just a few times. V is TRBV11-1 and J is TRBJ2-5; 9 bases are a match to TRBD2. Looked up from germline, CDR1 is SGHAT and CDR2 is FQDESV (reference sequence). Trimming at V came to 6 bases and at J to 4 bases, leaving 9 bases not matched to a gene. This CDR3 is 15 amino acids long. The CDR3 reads CASSSRGRGGETQYF. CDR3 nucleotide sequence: TGTGCCAGCAGTTCCCGCGGGAGGGGGGGAGAGACCCAGTACTTC.

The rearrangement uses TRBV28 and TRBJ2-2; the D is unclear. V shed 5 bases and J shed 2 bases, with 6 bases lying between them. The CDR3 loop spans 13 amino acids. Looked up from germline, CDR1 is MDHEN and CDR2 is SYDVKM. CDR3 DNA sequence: TGTGCCAGCAGTACTGTCAACACCGGGGAGCTGTTTTTT. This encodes CASSTVNTGELFF.

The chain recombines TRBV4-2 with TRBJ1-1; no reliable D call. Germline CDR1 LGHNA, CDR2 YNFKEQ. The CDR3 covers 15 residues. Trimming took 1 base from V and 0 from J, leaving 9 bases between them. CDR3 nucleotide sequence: TGTGCCAGCAGCCAAGGGCAGATTATGAACACTGAAGCTTTCTTT. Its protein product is CASSQGQIMNTEAFF.

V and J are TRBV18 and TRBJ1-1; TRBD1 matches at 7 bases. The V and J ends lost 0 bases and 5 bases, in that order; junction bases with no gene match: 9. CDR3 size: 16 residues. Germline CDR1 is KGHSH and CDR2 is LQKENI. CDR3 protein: CASSPPTPGGRTEAFF. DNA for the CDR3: TGTGCCAGCTCACCACCGACCCCAGGGGGAAGGACTGAAGCTTTCTTT.

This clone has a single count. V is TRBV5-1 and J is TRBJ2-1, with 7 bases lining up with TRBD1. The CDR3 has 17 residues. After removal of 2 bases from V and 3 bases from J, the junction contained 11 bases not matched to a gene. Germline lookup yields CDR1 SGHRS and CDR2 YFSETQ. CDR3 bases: TGCGCCAGCAGCTTTTTGCCACCGGGACAGCTCTACAATGAGCAGTTCTTC. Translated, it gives CASSFLPPGQLYNEQFF.

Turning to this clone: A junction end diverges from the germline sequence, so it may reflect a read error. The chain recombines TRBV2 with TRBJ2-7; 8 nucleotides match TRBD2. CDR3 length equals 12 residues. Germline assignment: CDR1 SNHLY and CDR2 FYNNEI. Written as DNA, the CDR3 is TGTGCCAGCAGTGGAGTTACTAGCGGTTTCAGCTTC. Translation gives CASSGVTSGFSF.

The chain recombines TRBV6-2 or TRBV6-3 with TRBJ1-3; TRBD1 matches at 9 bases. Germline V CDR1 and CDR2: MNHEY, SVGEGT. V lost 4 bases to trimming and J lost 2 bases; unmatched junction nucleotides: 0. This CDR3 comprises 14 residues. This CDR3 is CASSWDRAGNTIYF. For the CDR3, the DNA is TGTGCCAGCAGTTGGGACAGGGCTGGAAACACCATATATTTT.

In DNA, the CDR3 is TGTGCCAGCAGCGCCCGACCGCCATCTCAGTATCCAGAAACAGGCCAAGAGACCCAGTACTTC. This translates into CASSARPPSQYPETGQETQYF. The chain is built from TRBV9 and TRBJ2-5; D might be TRBD1 (5 bases). With 3 bases removed from V and 1 base from J, the gap between germline ends came to 31 bases. Germline CDR1 reads SGDLS; CDR2 reads YYNGEE. The CDR3 runs 21 residues.

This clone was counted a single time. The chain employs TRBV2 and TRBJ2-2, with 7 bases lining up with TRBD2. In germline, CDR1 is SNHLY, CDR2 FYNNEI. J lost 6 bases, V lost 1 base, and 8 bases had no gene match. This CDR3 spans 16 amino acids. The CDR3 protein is CASSEEAGDLAGELFF. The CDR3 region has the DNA TGTGCCAGCAGTGAAGAGGCGGGAGATTTGGCCGGGGAGCTGTTTTTT.

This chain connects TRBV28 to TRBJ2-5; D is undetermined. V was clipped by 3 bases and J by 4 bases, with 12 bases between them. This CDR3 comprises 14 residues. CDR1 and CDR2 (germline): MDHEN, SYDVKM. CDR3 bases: TGTGCCAGCAGTTTCGGCACAAGAGGAGAGACCCAGTACTTC. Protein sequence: CASSFGTRGETQYF. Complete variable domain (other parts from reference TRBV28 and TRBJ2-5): DVKVTQSSRYLVKRTGEKVFLECVQDMDHENMFWYRQDPGLGLRLIYFSYDVKMKEKGDIPEGYSVSREKKERFSLILESASTNQTSMYLCASSFGTRGETQYFGPGTRLLVL.

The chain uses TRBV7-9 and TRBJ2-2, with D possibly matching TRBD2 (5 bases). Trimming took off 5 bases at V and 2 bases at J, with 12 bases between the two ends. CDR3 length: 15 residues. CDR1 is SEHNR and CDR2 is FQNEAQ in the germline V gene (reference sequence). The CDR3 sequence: CASSVSGANTGELFF. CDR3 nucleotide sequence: TGTGCCAGCAGCGTGAGCGGAGCTAACACCGGGGAGCTGTTTTTT.

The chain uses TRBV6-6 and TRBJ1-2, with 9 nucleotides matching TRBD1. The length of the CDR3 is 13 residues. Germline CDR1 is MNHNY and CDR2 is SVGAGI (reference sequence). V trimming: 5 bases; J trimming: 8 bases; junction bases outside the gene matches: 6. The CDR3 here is CASSNRQGEGYTF. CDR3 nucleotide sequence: TGTGCCAGCAGTAACCGACAGGGGGAGGGCTACACCTTC.

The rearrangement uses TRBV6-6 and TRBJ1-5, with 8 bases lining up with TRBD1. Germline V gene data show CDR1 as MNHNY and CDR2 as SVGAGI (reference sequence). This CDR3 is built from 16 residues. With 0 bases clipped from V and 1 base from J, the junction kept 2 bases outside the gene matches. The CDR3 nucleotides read TGTGCCAGCAGTTACTCGGGACAGGCGAGCAATCAGCCCCAGCATTTT. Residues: CASSYSGQASNQPQHF.

The CDR3: CASSKRLAGSADTQYF. The CDR3 DNA follows: TGTGCCAGCAGTAAGAGACTAGCGGGAAGCGCAGATACGCAGTATTTT. The chain uses TRBV27 and TRBJ2-3; 11 nucleotides align to TRBD2. There are 16 residues in the CDR3. With V trimmed by 5 bases and J by 4 bases, 8 bases remained unmatched. From germline, CDR1 is MNHEY and CDR2 SMNVEV (reference sequence).

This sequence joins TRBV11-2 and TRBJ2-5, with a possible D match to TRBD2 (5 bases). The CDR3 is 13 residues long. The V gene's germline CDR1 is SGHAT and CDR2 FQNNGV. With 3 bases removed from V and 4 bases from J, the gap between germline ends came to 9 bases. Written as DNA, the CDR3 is TGTGCCAGCAGCTTCGGACTCGGAGAGACCCAGTACTTC. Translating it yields CASSFGLGETQYF.

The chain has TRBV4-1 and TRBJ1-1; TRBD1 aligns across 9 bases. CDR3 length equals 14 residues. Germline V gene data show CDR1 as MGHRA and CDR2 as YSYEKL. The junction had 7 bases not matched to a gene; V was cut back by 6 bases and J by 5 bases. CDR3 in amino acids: CASSRTGGYTEAFF. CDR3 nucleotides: TGCGCCAGCAGTCGTACAGGGGGCTATACTGAAGCTTTCTTT.

CDR3 sequence: CASSLRSGKLNTEAFF. The CDR3 DNA is TGTGCCAGCAGCTTAAGGTCAGGGAAACTGAACACTGAAGCTTTCTTT. The chain combines TRBV7-6 with TRBJ1-1; the D gene is possibly TRBD1 (5 bases). V lost 2 bases and J lost 0, with 13 bases in between. The CDR3 extends over 16 amino acids. From germline, CDR1 is SGHVS and CDR2 FNYEAQ.